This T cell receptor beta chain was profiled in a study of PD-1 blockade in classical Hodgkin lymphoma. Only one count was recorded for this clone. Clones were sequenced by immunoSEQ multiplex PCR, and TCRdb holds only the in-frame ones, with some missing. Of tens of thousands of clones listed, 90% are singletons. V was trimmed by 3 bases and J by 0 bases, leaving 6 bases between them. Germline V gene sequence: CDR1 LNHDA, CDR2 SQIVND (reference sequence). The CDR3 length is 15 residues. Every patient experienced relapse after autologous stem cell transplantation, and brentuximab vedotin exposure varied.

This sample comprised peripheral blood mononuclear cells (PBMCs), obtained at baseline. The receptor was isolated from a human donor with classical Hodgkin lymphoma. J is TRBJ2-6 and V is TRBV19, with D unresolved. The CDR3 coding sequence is TGTGCCAGTAGTATGGATGCCTCTGGGGCCAACGTCCTGACTTTC. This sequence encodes CASSMDASGANVLTF.